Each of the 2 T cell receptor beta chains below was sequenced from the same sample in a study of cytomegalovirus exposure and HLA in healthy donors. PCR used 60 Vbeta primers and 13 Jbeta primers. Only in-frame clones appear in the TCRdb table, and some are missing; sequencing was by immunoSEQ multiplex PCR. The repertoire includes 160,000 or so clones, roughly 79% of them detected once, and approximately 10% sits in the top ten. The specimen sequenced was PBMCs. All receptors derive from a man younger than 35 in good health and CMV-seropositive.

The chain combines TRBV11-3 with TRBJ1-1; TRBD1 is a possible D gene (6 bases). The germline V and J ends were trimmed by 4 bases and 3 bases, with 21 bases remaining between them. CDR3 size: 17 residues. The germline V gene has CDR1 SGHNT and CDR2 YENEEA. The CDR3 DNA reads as TGTGCCAGCAGCTCTGGGGGGGGCGGATTTAAGGACACTGAAGCTTTCTTT. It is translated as CASSSGGGGFKDTEAFF.

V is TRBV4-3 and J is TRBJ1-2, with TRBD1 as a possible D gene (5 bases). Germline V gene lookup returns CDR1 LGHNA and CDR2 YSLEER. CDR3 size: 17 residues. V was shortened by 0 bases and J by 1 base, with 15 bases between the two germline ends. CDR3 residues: CASSQDPPGPFNYGYTF. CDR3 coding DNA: TGCGCCAGCAGCCAAGATCCGCCAGGGCCATTTAACTATGGCTACACCTTC.